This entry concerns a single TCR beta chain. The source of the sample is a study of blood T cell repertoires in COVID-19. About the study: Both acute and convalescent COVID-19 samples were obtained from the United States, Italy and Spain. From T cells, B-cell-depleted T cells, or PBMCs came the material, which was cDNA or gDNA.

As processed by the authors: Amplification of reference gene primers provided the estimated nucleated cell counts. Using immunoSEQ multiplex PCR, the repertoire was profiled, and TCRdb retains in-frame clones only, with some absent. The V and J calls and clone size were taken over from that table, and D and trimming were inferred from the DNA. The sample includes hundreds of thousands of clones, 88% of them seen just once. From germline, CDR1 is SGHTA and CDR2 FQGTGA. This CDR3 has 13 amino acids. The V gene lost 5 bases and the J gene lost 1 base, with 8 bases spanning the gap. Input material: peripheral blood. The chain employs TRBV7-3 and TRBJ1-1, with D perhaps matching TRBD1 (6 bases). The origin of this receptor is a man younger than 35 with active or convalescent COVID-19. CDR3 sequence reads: CASSVTGNTEAFF. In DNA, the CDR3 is TGTGCCAGCAGCGTGACAGGGAACACTGAAGCTTTCTTT. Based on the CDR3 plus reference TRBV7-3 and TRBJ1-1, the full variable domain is GAGVSQTPSNKVTEKGKYVELRCDPISGHTALYWYRQSLGQGPEFLIYFQGTGAADDSGLPNDRFFAVRPEGSVSTLKIQRTERGDSAVYLCASSVTGNTEAFFGQGTRLTVV.